The source of this TCR beta chain is a study of T cell responses to AZD1222 COVID-19 vaccine. The wider study: Samples with a second dose at about 4 or about 12 weeks were pooled together. Study-wide results and caveats: There were repertoire samples only from the period after the peak T cell response. Spike-specific TCR breadth rose after two AZD1222 doses, and depth rose as well.

Sequencing used immunoSEQ multiplex PCR; TCRdb keeps in-frame clones, though not all of them. The repertoire holds roughly 110,000 clones, with around 90% as singletons. Trimming removed 0 bases at V and 1 base at J, with 0 bases between. The germline V gene encodes CDR1 DFQATT and CDR2 SNEGSKA (reference sequence). The CDR3 is 11 amino acids. Turning to this clone: Its antigen is not identified. The same CDR3 can be traced to other DNA sequences in this sample.

The chain recombines TRBV20-1 with TRBJ1-1; D gene unclear. This clonotype originated in an adult in good health. Here the sequenced sample was peripheral blood, taken on day 0 of AZD1222 vaccination. The CDR3 loop reads CSARENTEAFF. The CDR3, as DNA: TGCAGTGCTAGAGAGAACACTGAAGCTTTCTTT.